What follows are 26 T cell receptor beta chains derived from one specimen sequenced in a study of T cells in Graves' hyperthyroidism and ophthalmopathy. The investigators amplified TCR beta CDR3 regions from RNA transcripts. During a first-round RT-PCR of the TCR CDR3, the HTBI primer set was used. MiXCR, run by TCRdb on the multiplex PCR reads, gives a single entry per CDR3 protein. The table includes around 340,000 distinct CDR3 sequences, 21% detected once. Source material: blood. The receptors shown here come from a woman aged 50 to 60 with Graves' hyperthyroidism.

The rearrangement links TRBV27 to TRBJ2-7, with a weak D call TRBD2 (5 bases). The CDR3 length is 12 residues. V was shortened by 5 bases and J by 3 bases, with 8 bases between the two germline ends. Germline lookup yields CDR1 MNHEY and CDR2 SMNVEV (reference sequence). The CDR3 region has the DNA TGTGCCAGCAGTCACCGGGGCTACGAGCAGTACTTC. Amino acids: CASSHRGYEQYF.

This clonotype was counted a few times. The chain combines TRBV19 with TRBJ2-7, with a weak D call TRBD2 (7 bases). V lost 5 bases to trimming and J lost 3 bases, with 11 bases between them. Germline loops: CDR1 LNHDA, CDR2 SQIVND (reference sequence). The CDR3 spans 13 residues. CDR3 protein: CASSPGGRYEQYF. CDR3 coding DNA: TGTGCCAGTAGTCCGGGGGGCCGCTACGAGCAGTACTTC. The full variable domain, rest sourced from reference TRBV19 and TRBJ2-7, is DGGITQSPKYLFRKEGQNVTLSCEQNLNHDAMYWYRQDPGQGLRLIYYSQIVNDFQKGDIAEGYSVSREKKESFPLTVTSAQKNPTAFYLCASSPGGRYEQYFGPGTRLTVT.

This chain joins TRBV12-3 or TRBV12-4 and TRBJ1-3; 11 positions match TRBD1. The CDR3 length is 17 residues. The junction had 15 bases not matched to a gene; V was cut back by 7 bases and J by 7 bases. CDR3: CASTIPLLGDRGNTIYF. CDR3 in DNA: TGTGCCAGCACCATCCCCTTGCTGGGGGACAGGGGGAACACCATATATTTT.

V usage is TRBV2 and J usage is TRBJ2-3, with D perhaps matching TRBD2 (5 bases). The CDR3 spans 19 residues. In germline, CDR1 is SNHLY, CDR2 FYNNEI. Trimming took 4 bases from V and 2 from J, leaving 25 bases between them. The CDR3 here is CASSGFVTGVWGYTDTQYF. The CDR3, as DNA: TGTGCCAGCAGTGGATTTGTTACCGGGGTTTGGGGTTACACAGATACGCAGTATTTT. Looking up the rest from reference TRBV2 and TRBJ2-3 gives the full variable domain: EPEVTQTPSHQVTQMGQEVILRCVPISNHLYFYWYRQILGQKVEFLVSFYNNEISEKSEIFDDQFSVERPDGSNFTLKIRSTKLEDSAMYFCASSGFVTGVWGYTDTQYFGPGTRLTVL.

This clonotype was seen many times. The rearrangement joins TRBV7-9 to TRBJ1-3; TRBD1 might be the D (6 bases). The germline CDR1 and CDR2 sequences are SEHNR and FQNEAQ (reference sequence). V lost 1 base, J lost 2 bases, and 6 bases lay in between. The CDR3 is made up of 14 amino acids. The CDR3 here is CASSLDRAGNTIYF. The CDR3 DNA sequence: TGTGCCAGCAGCTTAGACAGGGCTGGAAACACCATATATTTT.

This clonotype was detected many times. V usage is TRBV28 and J usage is TRBJ1-5, with 9 positions matching TRBD1. This CDR3 spans 16 amino acids. J was trimmed by 0 bases and V by 6 bases; bases with no gene match: 6. The germline V gene encodes CDR1 MDHEN and CDR2 SYDVKM. In DNA, the CDR3 is TGTGCCAGCAGGCGTGGGACAGGGAATAGCAATCAGCCCCAGCATTTT. Translated, it gives CASRRGTGNSNQPQHF.

This clonotype showed up many times. J is TRBJ2-7 and V is TRBV2; 7 nucleotides align to TRBD2. Germline V gene sequence: CDR1 SNHLY, CDR2 FYNNEI. The CDR3 sequence is 15 residues long. V shed 7 bases, J shed 1 base, and the junction held 10 bases outside the gene matches. The CDR3 region has the DNA TGTGCCAGCAATATGTGGCTAGCGGCGTCCTACGAGCAGTACTTC. This encodes CASNMWLAASYEQYF.

The chain joins TRBV5-1 to TRBJ2-7; D perhaps matches TRBD2 (7 bases). CDR3 length equals 14 residues. Trimming removed 3 bases at V and 5 bases at J, with 15 bases between. The germline gives CDR1 SGHRS, CDR2 YFSETQ. This CDR3 is CASSSLAGADEQYF. The CDR3 DNA sequence: TGCGCCAGCAGCTCCCTGGCGGGGGCGGACGAGCAGTACTTC.

This clonotype was counted ten times or more. This chain connects TRBV12-3 or TRBV12-4 to TRBJ2-4; 7 bases are shared with TRBD2. With 2 bases clipped from V and 2 bases from J, the junction kept 6 bases outside the gene matches. This CDR3 comprises 16 residues. The CDR3 DNA follows: TGTGCCAGCAGTTTACCGGGAGGTCTCACCAAAAACATTCAGTACTTC. It specifies CASSLPGGLTKNIQYF.

This clonotype was observed many times. The gene calls are TRBV6-1 and TRBJ2-1; 12 nucleotides agree with TRBD2. Per the germline V gene, CDR1 is MNHNS and CDR2 is SASEGT. This CDR3 has 16 amino acids. V was clipped by 5 bases and J by 7 bases; unmatched bases: 9. Here the CDR3 DNA reads TGTGCCAGCAGTCACCTGACTAGCGGGAGTTCAAATGAGCAGTTCTTC. This codes for CASSHLTSGSSNEQFF.

In this sample, this clonotype turned up many times. The chain couples TRBV18 to TRBJ2-3, with D perhaps matching TRBD2 (5 bases). Germline V gives CDR1 KGHSH, CDR2 LQKENI. Trimming left V 2 bases short and J 2 bases short, with 14 bases between. The CDR3 is 16 residues long. The DNA of the CDR3 is TGTGCCAGCTCACCATTTGAGGGAGTAGCCACAGATACGCAGTATTTT. Amino acids: CASSPFEGVATDTQYF.

A few counts support this clonotype. This chain uses TRBV27 with TRBJ2-4; tentative D call: TRBD1 (5 bases). V was pared by 6 bases and J by 1 base, with 10 bases between. Germline V CDR1 and CDR2: MNHEY, SMNVEV (reference sequence). This CDR3 comprises 14 residues. CDR3 bases: TGTGCCAGCAGCCTACCAGGGGCCAAAAACATTCAGTACTTC. Amino acids: CASSLPGAKNIQYF.

This clonotype was detected ten times or more. The genes are TRBV5-1 and TRBJ1-6, with a possible D match to TRBD1 (6 bases). The germline V and J ends were trimmed by 0 bases and 13 bases, with 14 bases remaining between them. The CDR3 has 14 amino acids. Germline V gene lookup returns CDR1 SGHRS and CDR2 YFSETQ. CDR3 in DNA: TGCGCCAGCAGCTTGGACGGGGGCGAAAAGCCCCTCCACTTT. Protein sequence: CASSLDGGEKPLHF.

Only a few counts were recorded for this clonotype. The genes are TRBV3-1 and TRBJ2-2; D gene uncertain. This CDR3 has 14 amino acids. The V gene lost 1 base and the J gene lost 6 bases, with 9 bases spanning the gap. Germline V gene sequence: CDR1 LGHDT, CDR2 YNNKEL (reference sequence). Written as DNA, the CDR3 is TGTGCCAGCAGCCAAGTCTCTCCACCCGGGGAGCTGTTTTTT. Protein product: CASSQVSPPGELFF. Filled out from reference TRBV3-1 and TRBJ2-2, the complete variable domain reads DTAVSQTPKYLVTQMGNDKSIKCEQNLGHDTMYWYKQDSKKFLKIMFSYNNKELIINETVPNRFSPKSPDKAHLNLHINSLELGDSAVYFCASSQVSPPGELFFGEGSRLTVL.

V and J are TRBV10-3 and TRBJ2-7; 7 bases agree with TRBD2. The J segment lost 4 bases and the V segment lost 8 bases, leaving 5 bases of the junction unmatched. Germline CDR1 is ENHRY and CDR2 is SYGVKD. The CDR3 totals 12 residues. CDR3 sequence reads: CAILGRDYEQYF. CDR3 bases: TGTGCCATCTTGGGGAGGGATTACGAGCAGTACTTC.

The V call is TRBV6-2 or TRBV6-3, the J call TRBJ2-1, with a tentative D call TRBD2 (5 bases). The CDR3 is 14 residues long. In germline, CDR1 is MNHEY, CDR2 SVGEGT. Trimming took off 5 bases at V and 3 bases at J, with 11 bases between the two ends. The CDR3 DNA follows: TGTGCCAGCAGTCGCGGGCGTCTCTACAATGAGCAGTTCTTC. This gives the protein CASSRGRLYNEQFF.

This clonotype was counted at least ten times. The V call is TRBV6-1, the J call TRBJ2-7; D not resolved. Trimming stripped 3 bases from V and 5 bases from J, with 5 bases between. Germline loops: CDR1 MNHNS, CDR2 SASEGT. The CDR3 covers 11 residues. The CDR3 spells CASSDSHEQYF. CDR3 in DNA: TGTGCCAGCAGTGATTCCCACGAGCAGTACTTC.

At least ten counts were recorded for this clonotype. V is TRBV7-8 and J is TRBJ2-1; 9 nucleotides agree with TRBD1. V lost 5 bases to trimming and J lost 9 bases; unmatched junction nucleotides: 5. Germline CDR1 is SGHVS and CDR2 is FQNEAQ. This CDR3 contains 13 residues. In DNA, the CDR3 is TGTGCCAGCAGCGACAGGGGGGGTACTGAGCAGTTCTTC. The encoded protein is CASSDRGGTEQFF.

Many counts were recorded for this clonotype. The chain has TRBV7-2 and TRBJ2-7; D perhaps matches TRBD1 (6 bases). V lost 0 bases and J 3 bases, leaving 21 bases between the germline ends. The CDR3 is 18 residues long. Germline CDR1 SGHTA, CDR2 FQGNSA. This CDR3 is CASSLAGHLPLRVYEQYF. The CDR3 bases are TGTGCCAGCAGCTTAGCGGGACACCTTCCCCTTCGGGTCTACGAGCAGTACTTC.

This clonotype was observed many times. The DNA for the CDR3 is TGTGCCAGCAGCCAAGGCCGGTTTAATGAAAAACTGTTTTTT. Its translation is CASSQGRFNEKLFF. The rearrangement links TRBV3-1 to TRBJ1-4; no definite D call. V lost 1 base, J lost 4 bases, and 7 bases lay in between. The CDR3 contains 14 residues. CDR1 is LGHDT and CDR2 is YNNKEL in the germline V gene (reference sequence).

This chain links TRBV20-1 with TRBJ2-5; D remains unclear. Germline loops: CDR1 DFQATT, CDR2 SNEGSKA (reference sequence). V lost 2 bases to trimming and J lost 2 bases, with 9 bases between them. This CDR3 is built from 13 residues. The CDR3 DNA follows: TGCAGTGCTAGACACAGCCCGCAAGAGACCCAGTACTTC. Translated, it gives CSARHSPQETQYF.

A few counts support this clonotype. V and J are TRBV10-1 and TRBJ2-1; the match to TRBD1 covers 10 bases. This CDR3 has 15 residues. The germline CDR1 and CDR2 sequences are WNHNN and SYGVQD (reference sequence). The junction had 9 bases not matched to a gene; V was cut back by 4 bases and J by 9 bases. CDR3 in amino acids: CASSATGTGAGEQFF. CDR3 in DNA: TGCGCCAGCAGTGCTACCGGGACAGGGGCGGGTGAGCAGTTCTTC.

This clonotype has only a few counts. The chain links TRBV27 to TRBJ2-1; no reliable D call. Deletions cut 9 bases from V and 0 bases from J, with 12 bases between. Per germline, CDR1 MNHEY and CDR2 SMNVEV (reference sequence). The CDR3 sequence is 14 residues long. DNA for the CDR3: TGTGCCAGGCACCGAATGGGCTCCTACAATGAGCAGTTCTTC. As protein: CARHRMGSYNEQFF.

The V and J genes are TRBV7-3 and TRBJ2-6; 8 bases match TRBD2. V lost 5 bases, J lost 2 bases, and 11 bases stayed unmatched. CDR3 length: 18 amino acids. CDR1 is SGHTA and CDR2 is FQGTGA in the germline V gene. The CDR3 protein is CASSPNSGAGAGANVLTF. The CDR3 nucleotides are TGTGCCAGCAGCCCTAATAGCGGGGCCGGGGCTGGGGCCAACGTCCTGACTTTC.

This clonotype showed up just a few times. The chain has TRBV20-1 and TRBJ1-3; TRBD1 matches at 7 bases. V shed 5 bases, J shed 5 bases, and the junction held 6 bases outside the gene matches. CDR1 and CDR2 (germline): DFQATT, SNEGSKA (reference sequence). CDR3 length equals 13 residues. The DNA of the CDR3 is TGCAGTGCTCCCTGGACAGGCAGAAACACCATATATTTT. It translates to CSAPWTGRNTIYF.

The table lists this clonotype with a few counts. CDR3 sequence reads: CASSSRDGGRDTQYF. In nucleotides, the CDR3 is TGTGCCAGCAGCTCCCGGGACGGGGGGCGGGATACGCAGTATTTT. The J gene is TRBJ2-3, the V gene TRBV7-9; possible D gene TRBD2, 7 bases. Germline-derived CDR1 and CDR2 are SEHNR and FQNEAQ (reference sequence). This CDR3 is built from 15 residues. Trimming removed 4 bases from V and 6 bases from J, with 17 bases in between.